Listed below are T cell receptor beta chains from one sample, sequenced in a study of shared clonotypes between healthy human individuals. Generated by immunoSEQ multiplex PCR, the TCRdb table keeps only in-frame clones and is missing some. The sample holds some 1 million clones, around four fifths seen once. The specimen was memory CD4+ T cells sorted from blood. Every receptor here comes from a man younger than 35 in good health. Each CDR3 is given with its conserved first and last residue. Fields, in order: D gene, V gene, CDR3 protein. D genes are given only for firm matches.

>.|TRBV13
CASSLRAGEQYF
>.|TRBV5-1
CASSLAGSSYGYTF
>TRBD2|TRBV6-1
CASSELAGGQSNEQFF
>TRBD2|TRBV5-1
CASSSNSGGLRETQYF
>.|TRBV10-3
CAISETGSDFYGYTF
>TRBD2|TRBV15
CATSREVAGGGYNEQFF
>.|TRBV21-1
CASSNEYNRSTEAFF
>.|TRBV10-3
CAISEGPGNTIYF
>.|TRBV29-1
CSVDVSGGDEQYF
>.|TRBV6-1
CASTVGRGNTEAFF
>.|TRBV21-1
CASSKVFASSNEQFF
>.|TRBV6-5
CASSYMGTQYF
>.|TRBV7-2
CASSLGASPSTDTQYF
>.|TRBV10-3
CAVICFRGIGEKLFF
>.|TRBV7-9
CASSPTGYTYEQYF
>.|TRBV2
CASSVSQGGYGYTF
>.|TRBV7-9
CASSLAQITGELFF
>.|TRBV5-1
CASSLEGGVSTEAFF
>.|TRBV9
CASSPRLVQGDTQYF
>.|TRBV9
CASSPHPRDEGGRDEAFF
>.|TRBV16
CASSQSYGAGYTF
>TRBD1|TRBV6-1
CASSPGQTTEAFF
>.|TRBV30
CAWSVSGRGNTIYF
>TRBD2|TRBV7-2
CASSSGGLAGEEQYF
>TRBD2|TRBV28
CASSLGGLAGGYSYNEQFF
>TRBD2|TRBV4-3
CASSQGGWGTRGEQYF
>.|TRBV5-1
CASTLGENYGYTF
>TRBD1|TRBV29-1
CSVIPLTTGGNYNEQFF
>.|TRBV9
CASSLGRAFQETQYF
>.|TRBV10-1
CASRQGGNTGELFF
>.|TRBV4-3
CASSQAAQSNEQYF
>.|TRBV20-1
CSARTGYGYTF
>TRBD2|TRBV5-4
CASSVQAGLSDTQYF